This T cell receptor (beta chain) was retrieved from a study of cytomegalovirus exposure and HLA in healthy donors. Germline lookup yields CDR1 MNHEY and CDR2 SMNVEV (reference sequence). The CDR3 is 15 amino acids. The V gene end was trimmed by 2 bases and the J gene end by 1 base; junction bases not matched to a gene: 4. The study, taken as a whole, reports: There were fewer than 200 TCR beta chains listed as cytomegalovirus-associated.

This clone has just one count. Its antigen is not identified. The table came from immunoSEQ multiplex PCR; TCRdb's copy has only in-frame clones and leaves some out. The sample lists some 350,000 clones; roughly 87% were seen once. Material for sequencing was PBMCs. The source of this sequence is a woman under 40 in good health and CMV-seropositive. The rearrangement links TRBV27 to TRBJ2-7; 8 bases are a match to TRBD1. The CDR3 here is CASSLGTGPSYEQYF. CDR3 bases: TGTGCCAGCAGTTTAGGGACAGGACCTTCCTACGAGCAGTACTTC.